One sample yielded the 3 T cell receptor beta chains listed below, sequenced in a study of human T cells and chemical hapten exposure. Time point given: patch test 1, 2 weeks after DPC sensitization. Regarding treatment: therapeutic diphenylcyclopropenone sensitization with weekly scalp DPC. One entry per CDR3 protein, called by TCRdb with MiXCR from the RACE reads. The sample lists about 340,000 distinct CDR3 sequences, around 7% seen once, with less than 10% in the top ten. Sequencing was performed on whole blood, taken in connection with sensitization to the hapten diphenylcyclopropenone (DPC). Receptors were obtained from a woman younger than 30 with alopecia areata. Some clones in this sample may be carry-over from other donors' samples.

The V gene is TRBV11-2, the J gene TRBJ1-3; D is uncertain. Germline V gene data show CDR1 as SGHAT and CDR2 as FQNNGV. The CDR3 runs to 15 residues. Trimming shortened V by 4 bases and J by 4 bases, and 14 bases separated the two germline ends. The CDR3 loop reads CASSSNGVDGNTIYF. DNA of the CDR3: TGTGCCAGCAGCTCGAACGGGGTGGACGGAAACACCATATATTTT.

This clonotype showed up just a few times. The J gene is TRBJ2-7, the V gene TRBV6-5, with unresolved D. The V gene lost 6 bases and the J gene lost 6 bases, with 18 bases spanning the gap. The CDR3 has 14 residues. In germline, CDR1 is MNHEY, CDR2 SVGAGI. CDR3 protein: CASSPKRSSFEQYF. The CDR3 coding sequence is TGTGCCAGCAGCCCCAAACGGTCCTCTTTCGAGCAGTACTTC.

In this sample, this clonotype turned up many times. V and J are TRBV7-2 and TRBJ2-3; no clear D. Trimming removed 4 bases from V and 6 bases from J, with 14 bases in between. The CDR3 sequence is 14 residues long. Germline values: CDR1 SGHTA, CDR2 FQGNSA. CDR3 sequence reads: CASSSQPSSDTQYF. The CDR3 nucleotides are TGTGCCAGCAGCTCCCAACCATCGTCGGATACGCAGTATTTT.